This T cell receptor beta chain came from a study of blood T cell repertoires in COVID-19 (dated by TCRdb to 2020 to 2021). Study-level background: The collaborator samples originated in the United States, Italy and Spain and spanned the acute and convalescent phases of COVID-19. The samples were drawn from the first 160 participants of the ongoing ImmuneRACE study and from about 1,200 subjects provided by 6 global collaborators. The material from the prospective study consisted of cDNA or gDNA derived from T cells, B-cell-depleted T cells, or PBMCs. The repertoires were released in a freely available public database intended as a resource for research on the immune response to SARS-CoV-2. Subjects who had been exposed to COVID-19, were actively infected with it, or had recovered from it provided the deeply sampled blood TCRbeta repertoires that made up the dataset. A de-identified subject ID, COVID-19 status, age in years and sex were almost always included in the sample metadata. Where available, HLA class I and class II types were taken from metadata supplied by the sample provider and were not determined by assay-based typing.

In the prospective study, participants were roughly 18 to 100 years old, resided in 24 geographic areas of the United States, and were enrolled through a virtual design. Cohort assignment in the prospective study relied on participant-reported clinical history from a screening survey and a study questionnaire. Recovered participants in ImmuneRACE Cohort 3 were defined by two consecutive negative NP/OP PCR tests, clearance by a healthcare professional, or resolution of symptoms. Each participant in the prospective study had whole blood, serum and a nasopharyngeal or oropharyngeal swab collected by mobile phlebotomists. Prospective study participants could optionally give additional blood draws and questionnaires over an approximately two-month period. Before DNA extraction, blood samples from the prospective study were shipped at room temperature or frozen. Study-wide conclusions, independent of this receptor: How much clinical and demographic metadata was included differed by source and by participant, and the metadata was provided uncurated.

Deletion took 0 bases off V and 5 bases off J, with a span of 10 bases between the germline ends. The germline V gene (reference sequence) provides CDR1 LNHNV and CDR2 YYDKDF. Including the terminal cysteine and phenylalanine, the CDR3 comprises 15 residues. The retained sequence is limited to the CDR3, 45 bases, with the frame set at the first base. About this clone itself: It lacks a known antigen. No base quality values were provided; no much bigger clone lies one nucleotide off. Distinct nucleotide sequences in the sample also encode this CDR3.

TCRbeta CDR3 regions were amplified from genomic DNA by means of the immunoSEQ Assay, a bias-controlled multiplex PCR. Per the source publication's procedure: The number of nucleated cells in each sample was estimated by amplification of reference gene primers within the assay. Sequence reads were collapsed and filtered to measure the absolute abundance of every unique TCRbeta CDR3 rearrangement. For each sample, productive Simpson clonality was calculated by taking the square root of Simpson's diversity index across productive rearrangements. The clones in this table, taken by TCRdb from immuneACCESS, are in-frame only. Not every clone is retained; where verified, under half of the shortfall comes from an unresolved V gene, and the cause of the rest is unknown. V and J calls and clone size are copied from that table; D and trimming were computed from the DNA. Within this sample are 300,000 to 450,000 clones, with over 75% of them counted one time only. The top ten clonotypes cover 1% to 1.5% of the sample.

This receptor was identified in a man aged 25-45 years who had recovered from COVID-19. The source material was PBMCs or T cells enriched from blood (not recorded which). Rearrangement joined TRBV15 to TRBJ1-4, with TRBD1 as a weak D call on 5 bases. The sequence in DNA is TGTGCCACCAGCAGAGACCGGGGGGTGAATGAAAAACTGTTTTTT. This is translated as CATSRDRGVNEKLFF.